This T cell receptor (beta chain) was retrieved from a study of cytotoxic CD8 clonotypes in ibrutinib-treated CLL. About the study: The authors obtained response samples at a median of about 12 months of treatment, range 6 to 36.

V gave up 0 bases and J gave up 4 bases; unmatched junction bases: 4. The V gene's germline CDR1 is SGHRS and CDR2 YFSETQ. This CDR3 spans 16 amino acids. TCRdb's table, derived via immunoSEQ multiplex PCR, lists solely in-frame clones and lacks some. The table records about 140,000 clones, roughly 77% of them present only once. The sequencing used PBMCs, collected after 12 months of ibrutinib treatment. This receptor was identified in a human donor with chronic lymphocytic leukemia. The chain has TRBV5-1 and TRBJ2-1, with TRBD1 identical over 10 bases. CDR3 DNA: TGCGCCAGCAGCTTGGTGACAGGGGGCTCTTACAATGAGCAGTTCTTC. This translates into CASSLVTGGSYNEQFF.